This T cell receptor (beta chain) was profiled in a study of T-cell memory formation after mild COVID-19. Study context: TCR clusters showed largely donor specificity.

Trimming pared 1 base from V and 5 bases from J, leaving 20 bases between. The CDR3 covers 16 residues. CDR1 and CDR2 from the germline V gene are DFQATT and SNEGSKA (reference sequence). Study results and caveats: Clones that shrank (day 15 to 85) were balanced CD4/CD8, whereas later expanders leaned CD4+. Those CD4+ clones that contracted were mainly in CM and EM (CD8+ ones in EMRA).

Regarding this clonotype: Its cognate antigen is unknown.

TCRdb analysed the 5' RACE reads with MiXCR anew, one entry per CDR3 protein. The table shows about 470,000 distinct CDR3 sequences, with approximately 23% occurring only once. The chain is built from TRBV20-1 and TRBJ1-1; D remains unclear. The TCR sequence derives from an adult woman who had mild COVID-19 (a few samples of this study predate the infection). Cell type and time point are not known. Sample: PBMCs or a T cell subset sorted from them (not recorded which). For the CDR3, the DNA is TGCAGTGCTAGAGGTAGCGCGCCTACCAGATCTACTGAAGCTTTCTTT. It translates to CSARGSAPTRSTEAFF.